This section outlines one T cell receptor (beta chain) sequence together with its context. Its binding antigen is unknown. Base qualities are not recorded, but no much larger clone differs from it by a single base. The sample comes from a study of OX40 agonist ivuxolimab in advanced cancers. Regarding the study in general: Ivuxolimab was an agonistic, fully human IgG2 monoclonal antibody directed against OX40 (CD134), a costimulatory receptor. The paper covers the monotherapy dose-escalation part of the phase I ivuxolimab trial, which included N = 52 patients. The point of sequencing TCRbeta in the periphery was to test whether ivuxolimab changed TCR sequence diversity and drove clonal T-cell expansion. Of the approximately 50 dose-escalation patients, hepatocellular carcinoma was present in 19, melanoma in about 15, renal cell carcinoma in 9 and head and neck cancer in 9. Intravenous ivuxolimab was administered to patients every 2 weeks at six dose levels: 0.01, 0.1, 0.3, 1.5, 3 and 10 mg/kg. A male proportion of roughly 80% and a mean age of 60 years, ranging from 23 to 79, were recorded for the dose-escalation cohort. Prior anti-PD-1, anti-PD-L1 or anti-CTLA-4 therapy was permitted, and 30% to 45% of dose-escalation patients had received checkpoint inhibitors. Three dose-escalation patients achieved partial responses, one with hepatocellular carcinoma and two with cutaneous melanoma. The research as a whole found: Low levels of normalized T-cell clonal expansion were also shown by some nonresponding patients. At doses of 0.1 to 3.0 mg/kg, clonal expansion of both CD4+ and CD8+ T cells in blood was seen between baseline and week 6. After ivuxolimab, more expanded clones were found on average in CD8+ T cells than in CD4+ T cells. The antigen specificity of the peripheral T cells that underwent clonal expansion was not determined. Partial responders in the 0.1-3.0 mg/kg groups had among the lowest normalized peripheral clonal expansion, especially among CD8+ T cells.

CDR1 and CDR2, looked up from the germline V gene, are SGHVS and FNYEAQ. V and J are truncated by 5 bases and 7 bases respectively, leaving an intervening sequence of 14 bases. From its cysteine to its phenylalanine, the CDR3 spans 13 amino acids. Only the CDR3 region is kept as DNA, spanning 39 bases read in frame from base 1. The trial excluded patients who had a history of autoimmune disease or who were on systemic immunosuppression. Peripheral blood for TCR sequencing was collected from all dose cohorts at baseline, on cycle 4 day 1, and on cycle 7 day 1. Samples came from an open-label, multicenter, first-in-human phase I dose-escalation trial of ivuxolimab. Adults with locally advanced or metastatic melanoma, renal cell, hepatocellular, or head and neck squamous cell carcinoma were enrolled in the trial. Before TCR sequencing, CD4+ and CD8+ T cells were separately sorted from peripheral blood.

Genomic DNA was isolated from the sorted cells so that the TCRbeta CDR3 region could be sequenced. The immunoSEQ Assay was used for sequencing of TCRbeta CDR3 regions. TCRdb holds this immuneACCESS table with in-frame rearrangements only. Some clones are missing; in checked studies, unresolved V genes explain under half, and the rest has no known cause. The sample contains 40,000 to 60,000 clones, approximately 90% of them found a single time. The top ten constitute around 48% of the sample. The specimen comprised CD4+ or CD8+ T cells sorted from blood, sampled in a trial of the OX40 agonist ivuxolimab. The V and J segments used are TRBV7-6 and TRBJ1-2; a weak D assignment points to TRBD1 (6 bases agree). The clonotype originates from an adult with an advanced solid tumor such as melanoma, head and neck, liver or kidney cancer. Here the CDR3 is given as CASSPAGDSGYTF. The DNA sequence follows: TGTGCCAGCAGCCCCGCAGGGGACTCTGGCTACACCTTC.